The present T cell receptor (beta chain) was sequenced within a study of CD8 T cells in Susac syndrome. Random hexamers were used to reverse transcribe an amount of 0.5 to 1 ug RNA. TCRdb itself ran the immunoSEQ multiplex PCR reads through MiXCR, one entry per CDR3 protein. The table records around 190,000 distinct CDR3 sequences, 85% to 95% of them present only once. From blood CD8+ and CD4+ T cells, the TCR beta chain was sequenced. All included Susac syndrome patients satisfied recently defined diagnostic criteria for definite or probable disease. CDR1 is LGHNT and CDR2 is FRNRAP in the germline V gene. J lost 3 bases, V lost 2 bases, and 11 bases had no gene match. This CDR3 comprises 18 residues. Study-wide results and limits: In its TCR sequencing and HLA analysis, the study acknowledged that the number of individuals was relatively small.

As to this clonotype: Its antigen is not identified.

What was sequenced was CD4+ T cells from PBMCs. The sequence came from a human donor with Susac syndrome. V gene TRBV12-5 combines with J gene TRBJ1-5, with TRBD1 identical over 9 bases. The CDR3 DNA is TGTGCTAGTGGTTTGACGCCCGGGGACAGGGTCGCCAATCAGCCCCAGCATTTT. This sequence encodes CASGLTPGDRVANQPQHF. Drawing the rest from reference TRBV12-5 and TRBJ1-5, the complete variable domain is DARVTQTPRHKVTEMGQEVTMRCQPILGHNTVFWYRQTMMQGLELLAYFRNRAPLDDSGMPKDRFSAEMPDATLATLKIQPSEPRDSAVYFCASGLTPGDRVANQPQHFGDGTRLSIL.